The clone carrying this T cell receptor beta chain appeared a single time. Its antigen remains unidentified. This sample is drawn from a study of cytomegalovirus exposure and HLA in healthy donors. Study-level results: Association with HLA alleles at 0.05 false discovery rate was found for 15,000 to 20,000 TCR beta sequences in a later analysis. Because they were indistinguishable, some V segments, including TRBV6-2 and TRBV6-3, were excluded. Donors were assumed by presence/absence analyses to have roughly uniform sequencing depth. A classifier reportedly called cytomegalovirus status with high sensitivity and specificity.

The PCR ran on 60 Vbeta and 13 Jbeta primers. Clones were sequenced by immunoSEQ multiplex PCR, and TCRdb holds only the in-frame ones, with some missing. The sample lists roughly 120,000 clones; about 72% were seen once. V gave up 5 bases and J gave up 0 bases, with 16 bases separating them. Germline V gives CDR1 SGHAT, CDR2 FQNNGV. The CDR3 spans 16 residues. The clonotype was recovered from a man in his forties or fifties in good health and CMV-seropositive. The specimen was PBMCs. This sequence joins TRBV11-2 and TRBJ1-2; unclear D gene. This CDR3 reads CASSAEGRLTNYGYTF. CDR3 bases: TGTGCCAGCAGCGCAGAGGGCAGACTAACTAACTATGGCTACACCTTC.